This T cell receptor (beta chain) is drawn from a study of shared clonotypes between healthy human individuals. Study-wide results and caveats: Memory subsets generally showed lower estimated richness than naive subsets.

Germline V gives CDR1 SGHRS, CDR2 YFSETQ. The CDR3 is 17 amino acids. The J segment lost 1 base and the V segment lost 4 bases, leaving 3 bases of the junction unmatched. A deep-level run was used for the assay. Across several immunoSEQ plates, the genomic DNA of each subset was split evenly. Produced via immunoSEQ multiplex PCR; TCRdb's table is partial and in-frame only. This sample carries over a million clones, more than 65% of them seen once, and the ten largest clones take about 1.5%. Regarding this clone: What it binds is unknown. This sample also contains other DNA sequences that code for the same CDR3.

Sequenced: memory CD4+ T cells sorted from blood. This sample's subset: CD45RA-negative fraction. The chain links TRBV5-1 to TRBJ2-2, with 14 bases matching TRBD2. This sequence was found in a man aged 18-30 years in good health. CDR3 DNA sequence: TGCGCCAGCAGCCCGGGACTAGCGGGGGTGAACACCGGGGAGCTGTTTTTT. It specifies CASSPGLAGVNTGELFF.